Listed below are T cell receptor beta chains from one sample, sequenced in a study of neurological immune-mediated disorders. TCRdb re-derived calls from the 5' RACE reads in MiXCR, one entry per CDR3 protein. The sample holds approximately 26,000 distinct CDR3 sequences, over 2% seen once. Material: PBMCs. Receptors were obtained from a woman aged 50 to 60 with multiple sclerosis. Each CDR3 is given with its conserved first and last residue. D genes are given only for firm matches.

V	J	D	length	CDR3
TRBV20-1	TRBJ2-3	.	13	CSASVRSPDTQYF
TRBV7-2	TRBJ2-7	.	15	CASSRRGRTPYEQYF
TRBV20-1	TRBJ2-5	.	14	CSARVAKSQETQYF
TRBV5-1	TRBJ2-5	TRBD2	15	CASTTQRGTQETQYF
TRBV20-1	TRBJ2-3	.	12	CSASGITDTQYF
TRBV5-1	TRBJ1-4	TRBD1	15	CASSSDRALNEKLFF
TRBV4-3	TRBJ2-7	.	14	CASSQDPGGHEQYF
TRBV7-2	TRBJ2-1	TRBD2	14	CASSNRLAGGEQFF
TRBV7-3	TRBJ2-2	TRBD1	14	CSSSGTGNTGELFF
TRBV20-1	TRBJ1-6	.	14	CSARSRGYNSPLHF
TRBV20-1	TRBJ2-2	TRBD1	14	CSARQGARTGELFF
TRBV10-3	TRBJ1-5	.	13	CAISDRENQPQHF
TRBV5-5	TRBJ2-7	TRBD2	15	CASSLGPSGLYEQYF
TRBV11-1	TRBJ2-7	TRBD1	15	CASSPGQGESYEQYF
TRBV12-3/TRBV12-4	TRBJ1-1	TRBD1	14	CASSRTGLNTEAFF
TRBV20-1	TRBJ1-2	.	15	CSAAAAATANYGYTF
TRBV27	TRBJ1-2	.	17	CASSGRAGAALGYGYTF
TRBV20-1	TRBJ1-1	.	15	CSARDRTKGNTEAFF
TRBV28	TRBJ1-5	TRBD1	13	CASSLTGAKPQHF
TRBV11-2	TRBJ2-7	TRBD1	15	CASSPQPGQGNEQYF
TRBV6-5	TRBJ1-4	.	15	CASSRRRGPSEKLFF
TRBV7-9	TRBJ1-2	.	15	CASSLDLTVNYGYTF
TRBV5-1	TRBJ2-1	.	16	CASSLVTGIANNEQFF
TRBV29-1	TRBJ1-1	TRBD1	13	CSVGNRGGTEAFF
TRBV5-1	TRBJ2-6	.	16	CASSFSKGSGANVLTF
TRBV6-6	TRBJ1-2	.	15	CASSYPLGGDDGYTF
TRBV20-1	TRBJ2-7	TRBD1	14	CSAEGQGESYEQYF
TRBV5-1	TRBJ1-4	.	15	CASSNGRGTNEKLFF
TRBV20-1	TRBJ2-7	TRBD1	13	CSARPTGYHEQYF